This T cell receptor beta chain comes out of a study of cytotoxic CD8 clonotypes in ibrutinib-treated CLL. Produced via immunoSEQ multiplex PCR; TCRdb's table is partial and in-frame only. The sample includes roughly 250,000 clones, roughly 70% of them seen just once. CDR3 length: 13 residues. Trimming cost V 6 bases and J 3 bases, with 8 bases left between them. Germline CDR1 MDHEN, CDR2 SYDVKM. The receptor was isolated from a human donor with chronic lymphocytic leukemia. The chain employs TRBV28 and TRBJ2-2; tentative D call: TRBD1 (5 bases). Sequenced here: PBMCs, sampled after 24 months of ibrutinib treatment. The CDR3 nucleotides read TGTGCCAGCAGGGGGCAGTACACCGGGGAGCTGTTTTTT. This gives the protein CASRGQYTGELFF.